Listed below are T cell receptor beta chains from one sample, sequenced in a study of shared clonotypes between healthy human individuals. Clones were read by immunoSEQ multiplex PCR, and TCRdb kept only the in-frame ones, dropping some. Among some 660,000 clones listed, approximately 73% were seen once. Sequenced material: memory CD4+ T cells sorted from blood. These receptors all stem from a woman aged 30 to 39 in good health. Both conserved end residues are part of each CDR3. Each record gives: V gene, J gene, D gene, clone size, CDR3 protein, CDR3 DNA. The D gene is left open where the match is weak. Size is stated for part of the rows, as once, few or many counts, or as a class when the clone is expanded.

>TRBV27|TRBJ2-7|TRBD2|.
CATGRAGGIDEQYF
TGTGCCACCGGGAGGGCGGGAGGAATTGACGAGCAGTACTTC
>TRBV5-1|TRBJ1-4|TRBD1|few
CASSRDRGWEKLFF
TGCGCCAGCAGCCGGGACAGGGGATGGGAAAAACTGTTTTTT
>TRBV5-1|TRBJ1-6|.|.
CASSSIGRENSPLHF
TGCGCCAGCAGCTCGATCGGCAGGGAGAATTCACCCCTCCACTTT
>TRBV7-6|TRBJ2-2|.|.
CASSLVTVNTGELFF
TGTGCCAGCAGCTTAGTTACAGTGAACACCGGGGAGCTGTTTTTT
>TRBV6-1|TRBJ1-1|.|.
CASSEYSSGMNTEAFF
TGTGCCAGCAGTGAATATTCGTCGGGGATGAACACTGAAGCTTTCTTT
>TRBV27|TRBJ1-5|.|few
CASRRGTDQPQHF
TGTGCCAGCCGCCGGGGCACCGATCAGCCCCAGCATTTT
>TRBV2|TRBJ1-2|.|few
CASSGTANYGYTF
TGTGCCAGCAGTGGGACAGCTAACTATGGCTACACCTTC
>TRBV30|TRBJ2-1|.|.
CAWSDQGTPNNEQFF
TGTGCCTGGAGTGATCAGGGGACACCTAACAATGAGCAGTTCTTC
>TRBV11-2|TRBJ2-7|.|.
CASSFYLADSYEQYF
TGTGCCAGCAGCTTTTACCTCGCGGATTCCTACGAGCAGTACTTC
>TRBV5-1|TRBJ2-2|.|.
CASSKSGANTGELFF
TGCGCCAGCAGCAAAAGCGGAGCGAACACCGGGGAGCTGTTTTTT
>TRBV28|TRBJ1-2|.|.
CASRRGGARYPGYTF
TGTGCCAGCAGGAGGGGGGGGGCTCGGTATCCCGGCTACACCTTC
>TRBV10-3|TRBJ2-3|.|few
CAISEIGGPDTQYF
TGTGCCATCAGTGAGATTGGGGGCCCAGATACGCAGTATTTT
>TRBV15|TRBJ2-7|.|.
CATSRDKRTDEQYF
TGTGCCACCAGTAGAGATAAACGGACAGACGAGCAGTACTTC
>TRBV11-1|TRBJ2-7|.|.
CASSPVSYEQYF
TGTGCCAGCAGCCCCGTCTCCTACGAGCAGTACTTC
>TRBV4-1|TRBJ2-7|.|.
CASSQEKPRDGLEQYF
TGCGCCAGCAGCCAAGAAAAGCCACGGGATGGGCTCGAGCAGTACTTC